This paragraph covers one TCR beta chain sequence. No antigen is known for it. Per germline, CDR1 SGHRS and CDR2 YFSETQ. Trimming removed 5 bases at V and 3 bases at J, with 15 bases between. The CDR3 extends over 14 amino acids. PCR involved 60 Vbeta and 13 Jbeta primers. The protocol was immunoSEQ multiplex PCR, while the TCRdb copy is restricted to in-frame clones and leaves out a portion. The table includes 99,000 or so clones, roughly 76% detected once. The data originate from a study of cytomegalovirus exposure and HLA in healthy donors. About the study: There were 85 million or so unique TCRs (from HLA-typed donors) in an early data release. General observations from the study: Reportedly, a later analysis found an Asian-associated ancestry cluster had fewer N-insertions than the roughly 630-donor mean.

The V gene is TRBV5-1, the J gene TRBJ2-7, with unresolved D. The specimen was PBMCs. The clonotype originates from a young man in good health and CMV-seropositive. The CDR3 nucleotides read TGCGCCAGCAGGTCCCGTCCGTCCCTCTACGAGCAGTACTTC. Its protein is CASRSRPSLYEQYF. The entire variable domain, with the rest obtained from reference TRBV5-1 and TRBJ2-7, is as follows: KAGVTQTPRYLIKTRGQQVTLSCSPISGHRSVSWYQQTPGQGLQFLFEYFSETQRNKGNFPGRFSGRQFSNSRSEMNVSTLELGDSALYLCASRSRPSLYEQYFGPGTRLTVT.